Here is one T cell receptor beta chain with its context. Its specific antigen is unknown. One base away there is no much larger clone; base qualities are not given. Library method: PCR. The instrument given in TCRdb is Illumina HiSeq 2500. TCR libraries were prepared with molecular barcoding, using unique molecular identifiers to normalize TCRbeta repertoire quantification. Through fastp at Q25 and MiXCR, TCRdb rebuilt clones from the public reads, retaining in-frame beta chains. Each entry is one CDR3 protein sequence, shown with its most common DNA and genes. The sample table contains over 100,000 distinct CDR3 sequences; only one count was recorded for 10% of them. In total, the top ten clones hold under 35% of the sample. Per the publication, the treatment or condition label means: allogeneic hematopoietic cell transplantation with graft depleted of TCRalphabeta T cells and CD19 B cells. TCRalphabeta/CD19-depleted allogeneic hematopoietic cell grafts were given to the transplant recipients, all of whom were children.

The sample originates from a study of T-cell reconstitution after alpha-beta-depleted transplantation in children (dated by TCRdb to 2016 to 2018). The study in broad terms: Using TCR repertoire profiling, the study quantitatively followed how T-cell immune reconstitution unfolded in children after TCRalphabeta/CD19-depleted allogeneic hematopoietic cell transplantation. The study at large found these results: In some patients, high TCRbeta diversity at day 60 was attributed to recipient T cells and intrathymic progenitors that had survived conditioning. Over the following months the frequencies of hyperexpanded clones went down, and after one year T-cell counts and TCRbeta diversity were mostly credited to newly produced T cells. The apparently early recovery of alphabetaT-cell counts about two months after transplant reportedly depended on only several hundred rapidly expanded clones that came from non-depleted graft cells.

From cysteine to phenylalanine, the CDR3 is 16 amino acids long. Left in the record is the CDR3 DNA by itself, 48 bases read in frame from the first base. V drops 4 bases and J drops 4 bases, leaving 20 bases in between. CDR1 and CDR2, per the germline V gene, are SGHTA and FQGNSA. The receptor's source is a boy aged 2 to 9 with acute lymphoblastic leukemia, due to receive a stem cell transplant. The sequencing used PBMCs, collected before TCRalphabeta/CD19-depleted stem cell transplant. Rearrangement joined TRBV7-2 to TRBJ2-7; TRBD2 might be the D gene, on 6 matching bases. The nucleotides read TGTGCCAGCAGCTCCAACCGGGACTCGGTAGGTTACGAGCAGTACTTC. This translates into CASSSNRDSVGYEQYF.